One sample yielded the 29 T cell receptor beta chains listed below, sequenced in a study of a mutant IDH1 vaccine in newly diagnosed glioma. These receptors' targets are unknown. Sequencing used immunoSEQ multiplex PCR; TCRdb keeps in-frame clones, though not all of them. The data contain tens of thousands of clones, approximately 84% of them singletons. Regarding time point: week 11, during vaccination. Each dose of the vaccine consisted of 300 ug of mutant IDH1 20-mer peptide, with topical imiquimod. The material sequenced was PBMCs, taken from a glioma patient whose treatment included an IDH1 peptide vaccine. The receptors originated from a woman aged 45-60 years with glioma.

The gene calls are TRBV6-5 and TRBJ2-1; 10 positions agree with TRBD1. Germline lookup yields CDR1 MNHEY and CDR2 SVGAGI. The CDR3 totals 14 residues. V lost 5 bases to trimming and J lost 8 bases; unmatched junction nucleotides: 6. As DNA, the CDR3 is TGTGCCAGCAGTCCGGGACAGGGGAGAGATGAGCAGTTCTTC. Protein product: CASSPGQGRDEQFF.

This sequence joins TRBV19 and TRBJ1-1; D gene ambiguous. CDR1 LNHDA and CDR2 SQIVND come from the germline V gene (reference sequence). The CDR3 extends over 15 amino acids. With 0 bases removed from V and 3 bases from J, the gap between germline ends came to 11 bases. CDR3 amino acids: CASSIDFIRHTEAFF. Here the CDR3 DNA reads TGTGCCAGTAGTATAGATTTTATTAGGCACACTGAAGCTTTCTTT. The variable domain in full, with the rest retrieved from reference TRBV19 and TRBJ1-1, is DGGITQSPKYLFRKEGQNVTLSCEQNLNHDAMYWYRQDPGQGLRLIYYSQIVNDFQKGDIAEGYSVSREKKESFPLTVTSAQKNPTAFYLCASSIDFIRHTEAFFGQGTRLTVV.

The V gene is TRBV5-1, the J gene TRBJ1-6, with no clear D. Per germline, CDR1 SGHRS and CDR2 YFSETQ. The CDR3 runs 16 residues. With 1 base removed from V and 7 bases from J, the gap between germline ends came to 15 bases. CDR3 amino acids: CASSLTSTTGNSPLHF. CDR3 sequence (DNA): TGCGCCAGCAGCTTGACTTCCACAACGGGGAATTCACCCCTCCACTTT.

By sample share, this clone is medium-sized. The chain is built from TRBV19 and TRBJ1-1; D is uncertain. Trimming pared 3 bases from V and 7 bases from J, leaving 6 bases between. The CDR3 runs 11 residues. Germline values: CDR1 LNHDA, CDR2 SQIVND (reference sequence). The CDR3 bases are TGTGCCAGTAGTATCCGAAGTGAAGCTTTCTTT. Protein product: CASSIRSEAFF.

This clone was counted a few times. The genes are TRBV4-3 and TRBJ1-4; no clear D. Trimming removed 1 base from V and 6 bases from J, with 15 bases in between. CDR3 size: 16 residues. CDR1 is LGHNA and CDR2 is YSLEER in the germline V gene. Here the CDR3 reads CASSQGDLRADEKLFF. The CDR3, as DNA: TGCGCCAGCAGCCAAGGAGATTTGCGTGCGGATGAAAAACTGTTTTTT.

Here the CDR3 reads CASSESGGRSDTQYF. DNA for the CDR3: TGTGCCAGCAGTGAGAGCGGGGGGCGTTCAGATACGCAGTATTTT. The chain carries TRBV6-1 and TRBJ2-3, with 9 positions matching TRBD2. V trimming: 3 bases; J trimming: 4 bases; junction bases outside the gene matches: 5. Germline V gives CDR1 MNHNS, CDR2 SASEGT. The CDR3 has 15 amino acids.

This clone was counted at least ten times. V usage is TRBV2 and J usage is TRBJ1-3; 9 nucleotides align to TRBD1. Germline lookup yields CDR1 SNHLY and CDR2 FYNNEI. The CDR3 consists of 13 residues. Trimming at V came to 9 bases and at J to 8 bases, leaving 8 bases not matched to a gene. In DNA, the CDR3 is TGTGCCAGAAACCCGGGACAGGGAGACACCATATATTTT. Residues: CARNPGQGDTIYF.

The chain joins TRBV7-9 to TRBJ2-3; D is undetermined. Germline CDR1 is SEHNR and CDR2 is FQNEAQ (reference sequence). The ends were cut back, 5 bases at V and 4 bases at J, with 10 bases in the middle. The CDR3 spans 13 residues. The CDR3 DNA reads TGTGCCAGCAGCATAGGTCCCCCAGATACGCAGTATTTT. Translating it yields CASSIGPPDTQYF.

J is TRBJ1-6 and V is TRBV5-5; the match to TRBD1 covers 8 bases. The germline V gene encodes CDR1 SGHKS and CDR2 YYEKEE (reference sequence). This CDR3 is built from 15 residues. The V segment lost 0 bases and the J segment 8 bases; nucleotides outside the gene matches: 4. CDR3 in amino acids: CASSLEDRDYSPLHF. CDR3 coding DNA: TGTGCCAGCAGCTTGGAGGACAGGGACTATTCACCCCTCCACTTT. Variable domain in full (rest from reference TRBV5-5 and TRBJ1-6): DAGVTQSPTHLIKTRGQQVTLRCSPISGHKSVSWYQQVLGQGPQFIFQYYEKEERGRGNFPDRFSARQFPNYSSELNVNALLLGDSALYLCASSLEDRDYSPLHFGNGTRLTVT.

Remarks on this clone: The same CDR3 arises from other DNA sequences in this sample as well. The V gene is TRBV5-1, the J gene TRBJ2-5; D is uncertain. The CDR3 totals 12 residues. The germline gives CDR1 SGHRS, CDR2 YFSETQ. Trimming left V 1 base short and J 1 base short, with 2 bases between. CDR3 amino acids: CASSLSQETQYF. The CDR3 coding sequence is TGCGCCAGCAGCTTGAGCCAAGAGACCCAGTACTTC.

The rearrangement joins TRBV15 to TRBJ2-3; 9 nucleotides match TRBD2. V gave up 3 bases and J gave up 0 bases; unmatched junction bases: 7. The CDR3 consists of 17 residues. CDR1 is LNHNV and CDR2 is YYDKDF in the germline V gene (reference sequence). The chain's CDR3 is CATSSRSGGSSTDTQYF. Here the CDR3 DNA reads TGTGCCACCAGCAGTCGGAGCGGGGGGTCTAGCACAGATACGCAGTATTTT.

The DNA for the CDR3 is TGTGCCTGGAGTGTACGGCGGAGGGTTGGTGAAAAACTGTTTTTT. Translated, it gives CAWSVRRRVGEKLFF. This chain connects TRBV30 to TRBJ1-4, with D unclear. The germline gives CDR1 GTSNPN, CDR2 SVGIG (reference sequence). V dropped 0 bases and J dropped 7 bases, with 15 bases sitting between them. The CDR3 covers 15 residues.

The chain joins TRBV6-5 to TRBJ2-4; TRBD1 might be the D (8 bases). Deletions cut 5 bases from V and 9 bases from J, with 14 bases between. CDR3 length equals 13 residues. Germline CDR1 reads MNHEY; CDR2 reads SVGAGI. The CDR3 is CASSPTGGGIQYF. The CDR3 nucleotides read TGTGCCAGCAGTCCTACAGGGGGGGGCATTCAGTACTTC.

The V and J genes are TRBV19 and TRBJ1-2; D is unresolved. The CDR3 length is 14 residues. V was trimmed by 0 bases and J by 2 bases, leaving 7 bases between them. Germline lookup yields CDR1 LNHDA and CDR2 SQIVND (reference sequence). DNA for the CDR3: TGTGCCAGTAGTATAGAGAGACAAAACTATGGCTACACCTTC. It specifies CASSIERQNYGYTF.

The chain links TRBV2 to TRBJ2-7, with D tentatively TRBD1 (6 bases). The CDR3 length is 14 residues. Germline-derived CDR1 and CDR2 are SNHLY and FYNNEI. V was clipped by 10 bases and J by 3 bases, with 19 bases between them. The CDR3 reads CATTPQKGGYEQYF. The CDR3, as DNA: TGTGCCACCACCCCACAAAAAGGGGGCTACGAGCAGTACTTC.

The chain uses TRBV5-1 and TRBJ1-2, with D hard to call. The V gene lost 4 bases and the J gene lost 3 bases, with 13 bases spanning the gap. Germline V gives CDR1 SGHRS, CDR2 YFSETQ. The CDR3 consists of 14 residues. The CDR3 DNA sequence: TGCGCCAGCAGCAATGGACCTATGGACTATGGCTACACCTTC. Its translation is CASSNGPMDYGYTF.

The count of this clone is one. This chain uses TRBV27 with TRBJ2-7, with 9 nucleotides matching TRBD1. The V gene's germline CDR1 is MNHEY and CDR2 SMNVEV (reference sequence). There are 15 residues in the CDR3. J gave up 6 bases and V 3 bases, and 9 bases lay outside the gene matches. The CDR3 here is CASSFLPGQGSEQYF. CDR3 nucleotides: TGTGCCAGCAGTTTTTTACCGGGACAGGGATCCGAGCAGTACTTC.

The chain joins TRBV7-9 to TRBJ2-5; D is undetermined. This CDR3 has 14 residues. V was pared by 2 bases and J by 2 bases, with 9 bases between. Germline V lookup: CDR1 SEHNR, CDR2 FQNEAQ (reference sequence). The CDR3 reads CASSLSWGQETQYF. CDR3 bases: TGTGCCAGCAGCTTAAGCTGGGGACAAGAGACCCAGTACTTC.

The genes are TRBV27 and TRBJ1-5; D unresolved. CDR3 length: 14 residues. V was cut by 4 bases and J by 0 bases, with 7 bases left in between. Germline V gene sequence: CDR1 MNHEY, CDR2 SMNVEV (reference sequence). The CDR3 loop reads CASSYRDSNQPQHF. CDR3 nucleotide sequence: TGTGCCAGCAGTTACAGAGATAGCAATCAGCCCCAGCATTTT.

V and J are TRBV7-9 and TRBJ2-7, with 7 bases lining up with TRBD2. After removal of 1 base from V and 4 bases from J, the junction contained 4 bases not matched to a gene. Germline V CDR1 and CDR2: SEHNR, FQNEAQ (reference sequence). This CDR3 spans 14 amino acids. CDR3 in amino acids: CASSLETGGYEQYF. In DNA form, the CDR3 reads TGTGCCAGCAGCTTAGAGACGGGAGGATACGAGCAGTACTTC. The full variable domain, in which reference TRBV7-9 and TRBJ2-7 provide the parts outside the CDR3, is DTGVSQNPRHKITKRGQNVTFRCDPISEHNRLYWYRQTLGQGPEFLTYFQNEAQLEKSRLLSDRFSAERPKGSFSTLEIQRTEQGDSAMYLCASSLETGGYEQYFGPGTRLTVT.

The genes are TRBV7-2 and TRBJ2-3, with D possibly being TRBD2 (5 bases). The CDR3 runs 13 residues. Trimming stripped 4 bases from V and 3 bases from J, with 8 bases between. Germline CDR1 and CDR2: SGHTA and FQGNSA. DNA of the CDR3: TGTGCCAGCAGCTCGGACTGGACAGATACGCAGTATTTT. Amino acid sequence: CASSSDWTDTQYF.

The chain is built from TRBV7-9 and TRBJ2-3, with TRBD1 matching over 8 bases. From germline, CDR1 is SEHNR and CDR2 FQNEAQ (reference sequence). Losses at the gene ends were 5 bases for V and 0 bases for J; bases not matched to a gene: 10. This CDR3 comprises 17 residues. CDR3: CASSDPSDRASTDTQYF. CDR3 sequence (DNA): TGTGCCAGCAGCGATCCCTCGGACAGGGCTAGCACAGATACGCAGTATTTT.

V and J are TRBV29-1 and TRBJ2-2; D could derive from TRBD1 or TRBD2 (5 bases each). V lost 7 bases and J 0 bases, leaving 15 bases between the germline ends. In germline, CDR1 is SQVTM, CDR2 ANQGSEA. The CDR3 sequence is 15 residues long. In nucleotides, the CDR3 is TGCAGCGCGCATAGTGGGACGGCGAACACCGGGGAGCTGTTTTTT. Encoded protein: CSAHSGTANTGELFF.

This sequence joins TRBV19 and TRBJ2-7; D might be TRBD2 (5 bases). Germline assignment: CDR1 LNHDA and CDR2 SQIVND (reference sequence). This CDR3 contains 13 residues. V was trimmed by 5 bases and J by 3 bases, leaving 11 bases between them. The CDR3 region is CASSRESHYEQYF. For the CDR3, the DNA is TGTGCCAGTAGTCGGGAAAGCCACTACGAGCAGTACTTC.

This sequence joins TRBV19 and TRBJ2-4; 8 bases fit TRBD2. The CDR3 length is 16 residues. Germline trimming cut 2 bases from V and 3 bases from J; bases unmatched to any gene: 6. Germline V gene sequence: CDR1 LNHDA, CDR2 SQIVND (reference sequence). The CDR3 DNA reads TGTGCCAGTAGTATAACTCGGGGGGGGATCAAAAACATTCAGTACTTC. It is translated as CASSITRGGIKNIQYF.

J is TRBJ1-3 and V is TRBV5-1; a weak D match, TRBD1 (6 bases). CDR3 length: 15 amino acids. V was shortened by 3 bases and J by 3 bases, with 13 bases between the two germline ends. CDR1 is SGHRS, CDR2 YFSETQ, per germline. CDR3 coding DNA: TGCGCCAGCAGCTCATCGGGGGCGCATGGAAACACCATATATTTT. Amino acid sequence: CASSSSGAHGNTIYF.

V is TRBV6-1 and J is TRBJ2-5; D uncertain. V lost 5 bases and J 2 bases, leaving 9 bases between the germline ends. The CDR3 runs 13 residues. Germline V gene data show CDR1 as MNHNS and CDR2 as SASEGT. The CDR3 region has the DNA TGTGCCAGCAGTATACAGATTCAAGAGACCCAGTACTTC. This translates into CASSIQIQETQYF.

This clone was detected only a few times. This rearrangement joins TRBV7-9 to TRBJ1-6; no reliable D call. V lost 5 bases to trimming and J lost 7 bases, with 12 bases between them. The germline gives CDR1 SEHNR, CDR2 FQNEAQ (reference sequence). The CDR3 is 14 amino acids. For the CDR3, the DNA is TGTGCCAGCAGCCCATCGACACTCAATTCACCCCTCCACTTT. This sequence encodes CASSPSTLNSPLHF. Together with reference TRBV7-9 and TRBJ1-6, the CDR3 gives the full variable domain: DTGVSQNPRHKITKRGQNVTFRCDPISEHNRLYWYRQTLGQGPEFLTYFQNEAQLEKSRLLSDRFSAERPKGSFSTLEIQRTEQGDSAMYLCASSPSTLNSPLHFGNGTRLTVT.

The J gene is TRBJ1-2, the V gene TRBV9, with a tentative D call TRBD1 (5 bases). Germline CDR1 is SGDLS and CDR2 is YYNGEE. This CDR3 spans 18 amino acids. Trimming took 1 base from V and 5 from J, leaving 24 bases between them. The CDR3 sequence: CASSVKAGDLLSLYGYTF. The CDR3, as DNA: TGTGCCAGCAGCGTAAAGGCGGGGGACCTGCTTTCTCTGTATGGCTACACCTTC.